Shown below are 2 T cell receptor beta chains from a single sample sequenced in a study of prognosis after radiotherapy for stage I lung cancer. Multiplex PCR in two rounds served to amplify TCR beta CDR3 from genomic DNA. Primers specific to each TRBV and TRBJ gene were used in first-round PCR. MiXCR, applied by TCRdb to the multiplex PCR reads, yields one record per CDR3 protein. The sample includes 24,000 or so distinct CDR3 sequences, roughly two fifths of them seen just once. This specimen consisted of PBMCs, obtained before or after stereotactic body radiation therapy (not recorded which). Every receptor here comes from a donor older than 45 with non-small cell lung cancer.

The CDR3 sequence is CASSYSGKGEIRAQHF. DNA of the CDR3: TGTGCCAGCAGTTACTCCGGGAAAGGTGAAATCAGGGCCCAGCATTTT. The gene calls are TRBV27 and TRBJ1-5, with a weak D call TRBD1 (5 bases). V was trimmed by 4 bases and J by 11 bases, leaving 24 bases between them. Germline CDR1 and CDR2: MNHEY and SMNVEV (reference sequence). The CDR3 extends over 16 amino acids.

This clonotype occurred many times. This chain joins TRBV7-9 and TRBJ2-3; D gene uncertain. The CDR3 totals 12 residues. V was trimmed by 4 bases and J by 4 bases, leaving 6 bases between them. Per germline, CDR1 SEHNR and CDR2 FQNEAQ (reference sequence). CDR3 DNA sequence: TGTGCCAGCAGCTACTCCCCAGATACGCAGTATTTT. Residues: CASSYSPDTQYF.